This T cell receptor (beta chain) appears in the sequencing data of a study of blood T cells in healthy people across ages. Study-level points and caveats: Long-lived and aged donors differed, with more naive CD4+ cells and higher diversity in the long-lived. Naive T cell percentage and TCR beta diversity correlated strongly.

With a J-beta primer mix and a sample-barcoded 5' primer, a second PCR ran about 7 to 12 cycles. Each CDR3 protein is one row after TCRdb ran MiXCR on the 5' RACE reads. The sample holds hundreds of thousands of distinct CDR3 sequences, around 42% seen once. About this clonotype itself: Its antigen remains unknown. The junction departs from germline at one end; a sequencing error may be responsible.

Germline V gene sequence: CDR1 LGHDT, CDR2 YNNKEL (reference sequence). The CDR3 has 14 amino acids. The V gene is TRBV3-1, the J gene TRBJ2-5; D remains unclear. The sequenced sample was blood. The receptor's source is a man aged 55 to 70 in good health. The CDR3 is CASSPEPDQEAQYF. The CDR3 region has the DNA TGTGCCAGCAGTCCAGAACCCGACCAAGAGGCCCAGTACTTC.